The rows below give T cell receptor beta chains drawn from one sample of a study of T cells after yellow fever vaccination. One entry per CDR3 protein, called by TCRdb with MiXCR from the 5' RACE reads. This table holds around 350,000 distinct CDR3 sequences, approximately 6% found once. This specimen consisted of PBMCs, obtained 5 days after the yellow fever booster vaccination. These receptors came from a man aged 30-40 years who received the YFV17D yellow fever vaccine. Both conserved end residues are part of each CDR3. The order of the fields is CDR3 protein, CDR3 DNA, V gene, D gene, J gene, clone size. A D gene is named only where the DNA matches it firmly. The listing skips clone size in some rows; elsewhere it reads once, few, many or a size class.

CDR3: CASRIVNEQFF
DNA: TGTGCCAGCCGAATCGTCAATGAGCAGTTCTTC
V: TRBV25-1
D: NA
J: TRBJ2-1
size: many

CDR3: CASSDYLAGGHYNEQFF
DNA: TGCGCCAGCAGTGATTACCTAGCGGGAGGGCACTACAATGAGCAGTTCTTC
V: TRBV10-2
D: TRBD2
J: TRBJ2-1
size: many

CDR3: CASRPTTSSYNEQFF
DNA: TGTGCCAGCAGACCCACCACTAGCTCCTACAATGAGCAGTTCTTC
V: TRBV7-2
D: NA
J: TRBJ2-1
size: NA

CDR3: CATTPGLASDTQYF
DNA: TGTGCCACTACACCGGGACTAGCCTCAGATACGCAGTATTTT
V: TRBV19
D: TRBD2
J: TRBJ2-3
size: NA

CDR3: CASSPRTGLNTEAFF
DNA: TGTGCCAGCAGCCCCAGGACAGGTCTAAACACTGAAGCTTTCTTT
V: TRBV7-9
D: TRBD1
J: TRBJ1-1
size: many

CDR3: CASSGTSGNTGELFF
DNA: TGTGCCAGCAGCGGAACTAGCGGCAACACCGGGGAGCTGTTTTTT
V: TRBV2
D: TRBD2
J: TRBJ2-2
size: many

CDR3: CASPASGFLYSYNEQFF
DNA: TGTGCCAGCCCGGCTAGCGGGTTTCTTTACTCCTACAATGAGCAGTTCTTC
V: TRBV28
D: TRBD2
J: TRBJ2-1
size: few

CDR3: CASSLGGLAAEQFF
DNA: TGTGCCAGCAGCTTAGGGGGACTAGCGGCTGAGCAGTTCTTC
V: TRBV7-2
D: TRBD2
J: TRBJ2-1
size: NA

CDR3: CSVEASGGETQYF
DNA: TGCAGCGTTGAAGCGTCCGGGGGAGAGACCCAGTACTTC
V: TRBV29-1
D: NA
J: TRBJ2-5
size: NA

CDR3: CASSRGTANTEAFF
DNA: TGCGCCAGCAGCCGAGGGACAGCGAACACTGAAGCTTTCTTT
V: TRBV5-1
D: TRBD1
J: TRBJ1-1
size: few

CDR3: CASSYAPPGGYTF
DNA: TGTGCCAGCAGTTACGCACCCCCAGGTGGCTACACCTTC
V: TRBV6-5
D: NA
J: TRBJ1-2
size: NA

CDR3: CASSVASGSPNSPLHF
DNA: TGTGCCAGCAGCGTAGCATCAGGGTCTCCTAATTCACCCCTCCACTTT
V: TRBV5-4
D: NA
J: TRBJ1-6
size: many

CDR3: CSATAVADSTDTQYF
DNA: TGCAGTGCCACCGCGGTAGCAGATTCCACAGATACGCAGTATTTT
V: TRBV20-1
D: NA
J: TRBJ2-3
size: few

CDR3: CASSFPPGVYETQYF
DNA: TGTGCCAGCAGCTTCCCCCCGGGGGTTTATGAGACCCAGTACTTC
V: TRBV7-9
D: NA
J: TRBJ2-5
size: many